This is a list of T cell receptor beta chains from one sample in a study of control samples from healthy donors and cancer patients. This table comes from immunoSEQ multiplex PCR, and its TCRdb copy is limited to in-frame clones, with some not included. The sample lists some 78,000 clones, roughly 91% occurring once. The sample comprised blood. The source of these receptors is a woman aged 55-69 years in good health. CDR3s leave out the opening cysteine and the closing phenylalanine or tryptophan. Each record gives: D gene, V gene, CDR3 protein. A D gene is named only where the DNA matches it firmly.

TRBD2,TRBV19,ASSRGGVTGNEQF
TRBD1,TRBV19,ASSIGVGQGSYNEQF
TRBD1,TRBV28,ASSLTGPNYEQY
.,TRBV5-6,ASSTGPYEQY
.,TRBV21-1,ASRAGGGDTQY
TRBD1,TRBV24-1,ATSDSSGTGAYQPQH
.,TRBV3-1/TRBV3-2,ASSQSDTQY
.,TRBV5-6,ASSLGGPSIYGYT
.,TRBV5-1,ASSLSSGGETQY
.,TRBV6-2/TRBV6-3,ASSYPFDQPQH
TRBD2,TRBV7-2,ASSSGLVVGTQY
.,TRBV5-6,ASSPRVGGAF
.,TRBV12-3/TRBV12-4,ASSPDFTKAF
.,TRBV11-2,ASSLAQAANTGELF
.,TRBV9,ASSVGTPYTGELF
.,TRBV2,ASSRMGEKLF
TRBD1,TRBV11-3,ASSLSGTGGQNEQF
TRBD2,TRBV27,ASSAWGLADEGRTGELF
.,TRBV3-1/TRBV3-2,ASSRKTSFGQGTNTQY
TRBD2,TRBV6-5,ASSRERGAVGELF
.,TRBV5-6,ASSLSGDSDTQY
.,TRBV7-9,ASSRGHITEAF
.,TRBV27,ASSPDRNSLSYEQY
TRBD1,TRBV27,ASSRKGQGNYGYT
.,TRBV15,ATSRAGGRVYEKLF
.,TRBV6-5,ASSTGRTYGYT
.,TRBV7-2,ASSLGAGGAPDDNEQF
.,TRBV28,ASSSILDGRSGNTIY
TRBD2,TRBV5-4,ASSFLLAGERYEQY
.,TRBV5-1,ASSLDRANTEAF
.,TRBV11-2,ASSLTPNLNTEAF
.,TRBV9,ASSVEQVPYEQY
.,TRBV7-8,ASSLYRGLITDTQY
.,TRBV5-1,ASSLTGLGTQY
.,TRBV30,AWSTRGKNEQY
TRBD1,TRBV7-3,ASSIQTGGGYEQY
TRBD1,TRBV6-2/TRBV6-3,ASSDYRGDVNEKLF